This TCR beta chain was captured by sequencing in a study of shared clonotypes between healthy human individuals. Study at large: Donors were two women and three men aged 18 to 49. Study results and caveats: Sharing across four donors was highest in naive CD4 (around 5%) and lowest in memory CD8 (0.4%). Even with large depth, rarefaction showed that sorted-subset sequencing was incomplete. Naive subsets typically showed greater estimated richness than memory subsets.

Remarks on this clone: What it recognizes is unknown.

Here immunoSEQ multiplex PCR was the method, and the copy in TCRdb shows in-frame clones only, minus some. The sample lists roughly 2,000,000 clones, approximately 92% seen once, with about 1.7% in the top ten. CD45RO-negative, CCR7-selected cells formed the naive CD8 fraction, which excluded terminally differentiated effector memory CD45RA+ cells. This CDR3 region has 14 residues. From germline, CDR1 is WSHSY and CDR2 SAAADI. V lost 1 base to trimming and J lost 7 bases, with 10 bases between them. The chain uses TRBV10-2 and TRBJ1-4, with a possible D match to TRBD1 (6 bases). The TCR comes from a man aged 18 to 30 in good health. Some clones in this sample may be carry-over from other donors' samples. The sequenced sample was naive CD8+ T cells from PBMCs. The CDR3 coding sequence is TGCGCCAGCAGTGAGTTTCGGGACACTGAAAAACTGTTTTTT. It translates to CASSEFRDTEKLFF.